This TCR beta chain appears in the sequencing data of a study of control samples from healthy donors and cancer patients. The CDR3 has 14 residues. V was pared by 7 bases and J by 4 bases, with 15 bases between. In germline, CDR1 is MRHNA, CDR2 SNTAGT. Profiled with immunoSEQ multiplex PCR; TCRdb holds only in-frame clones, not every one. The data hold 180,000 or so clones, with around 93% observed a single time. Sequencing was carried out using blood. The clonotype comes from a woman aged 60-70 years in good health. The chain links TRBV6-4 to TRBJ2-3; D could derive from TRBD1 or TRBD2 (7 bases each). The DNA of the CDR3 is TGTGCCAGCACTGCAGGGGGGGCCGCAGATACGCAGTATTTT. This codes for CASTAGGAADTQYF.